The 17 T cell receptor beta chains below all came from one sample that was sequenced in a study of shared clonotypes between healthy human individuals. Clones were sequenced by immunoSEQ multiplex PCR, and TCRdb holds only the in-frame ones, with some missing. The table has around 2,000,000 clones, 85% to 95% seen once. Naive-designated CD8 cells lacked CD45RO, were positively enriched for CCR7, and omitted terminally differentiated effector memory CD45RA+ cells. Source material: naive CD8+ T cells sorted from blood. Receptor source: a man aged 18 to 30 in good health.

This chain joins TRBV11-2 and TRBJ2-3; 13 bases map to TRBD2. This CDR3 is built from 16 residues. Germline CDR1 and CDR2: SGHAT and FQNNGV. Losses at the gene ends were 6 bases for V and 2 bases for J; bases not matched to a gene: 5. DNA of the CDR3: TGTGCCAGCAGTTTACTAGCGGGGGGGAACACAGATACGCAGTATTTT. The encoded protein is CASSLLAGGNTDTQYF.

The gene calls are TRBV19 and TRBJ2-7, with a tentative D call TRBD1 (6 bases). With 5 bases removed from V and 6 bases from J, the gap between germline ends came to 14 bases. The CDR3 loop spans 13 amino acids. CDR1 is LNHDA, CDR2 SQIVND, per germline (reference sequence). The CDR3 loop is CASSPRQGFEQYF. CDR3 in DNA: TGTGCCAGTAGTCCGCGCCAGGGGTTCGAGCAGTACTTC.

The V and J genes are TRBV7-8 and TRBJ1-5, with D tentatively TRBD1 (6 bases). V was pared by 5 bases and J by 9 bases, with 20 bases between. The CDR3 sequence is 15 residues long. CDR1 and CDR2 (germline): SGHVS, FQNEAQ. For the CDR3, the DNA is TGTGCCAGCAGCGGGGGGGCGACGGACTCTGGGCCCCAGCATTTT. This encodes CASSGGATDSGPQHF.

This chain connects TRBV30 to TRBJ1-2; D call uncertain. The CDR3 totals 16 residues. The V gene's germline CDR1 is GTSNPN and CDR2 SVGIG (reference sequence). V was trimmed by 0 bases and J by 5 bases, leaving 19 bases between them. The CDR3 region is CAWSVLPHFDMYGYTF. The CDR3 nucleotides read TGTGCCTGGAGTGTTCTCCCCCATTTCGACATGTATGGCTACACCTTC.

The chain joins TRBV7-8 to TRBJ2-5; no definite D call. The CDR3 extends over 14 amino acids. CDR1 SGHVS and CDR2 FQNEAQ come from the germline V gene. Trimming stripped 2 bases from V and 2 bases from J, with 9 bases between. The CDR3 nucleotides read TGTGCCAGCAGCTTATTGTACGGACAAGAGACCCAGTACTTC. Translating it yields CASSLLYGQETQYF.

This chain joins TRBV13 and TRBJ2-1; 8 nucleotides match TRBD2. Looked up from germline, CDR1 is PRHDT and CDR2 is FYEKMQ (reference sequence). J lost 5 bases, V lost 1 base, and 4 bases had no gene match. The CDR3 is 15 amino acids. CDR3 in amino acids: CASSLELAVDNEQFF. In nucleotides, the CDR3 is TGTGCCAGCAGCTTAGAACTAGCGGTTGACAATGAGCAGTTCTTC.

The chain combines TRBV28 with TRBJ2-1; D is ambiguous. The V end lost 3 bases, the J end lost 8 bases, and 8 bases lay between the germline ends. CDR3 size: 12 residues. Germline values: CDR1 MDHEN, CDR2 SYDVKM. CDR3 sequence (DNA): TGTGCCAGCAGTTTCGCCTTAGATGAGCAGTTCTTC. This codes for CASSFALDEQFF.

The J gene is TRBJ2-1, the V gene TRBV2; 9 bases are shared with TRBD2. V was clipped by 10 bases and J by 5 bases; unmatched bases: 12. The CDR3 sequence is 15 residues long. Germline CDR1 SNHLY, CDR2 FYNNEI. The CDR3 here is CATIVGGGAHNEQFF. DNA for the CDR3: TGTGCCACCATAGTCGGCGGGGGGGCCCACAATGAGCAGTTCTTC.

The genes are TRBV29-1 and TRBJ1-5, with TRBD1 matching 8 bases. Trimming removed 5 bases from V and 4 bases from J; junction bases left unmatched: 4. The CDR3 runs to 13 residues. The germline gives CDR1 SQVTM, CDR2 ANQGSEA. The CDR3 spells CSVYTGGNQPQHF. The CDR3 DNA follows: TGCAGCGTTTATACAGGGGGGAATCAGCCCCAGCATTTT.

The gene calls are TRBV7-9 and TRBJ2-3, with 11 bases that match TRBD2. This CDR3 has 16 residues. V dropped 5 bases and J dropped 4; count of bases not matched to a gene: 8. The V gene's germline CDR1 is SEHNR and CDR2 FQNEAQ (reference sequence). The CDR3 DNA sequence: TGTGCCAGCAGCCCCAAACTAGCGGGGGTATCAGATACGCAGTATTTT. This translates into CASSPKLAGVSDTQYF. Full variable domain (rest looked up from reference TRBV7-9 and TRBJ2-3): DTGVSQNPRHKITKRGQNVTFRCDPISEHNRLYWYRQTLGQGPEFLTYFQNEAQLEKSRLLSDRFSAERPKGSFSTLEIQRTEQGDSAMYLCASSPKLAGVSDTQYFGPGTRLTVL.

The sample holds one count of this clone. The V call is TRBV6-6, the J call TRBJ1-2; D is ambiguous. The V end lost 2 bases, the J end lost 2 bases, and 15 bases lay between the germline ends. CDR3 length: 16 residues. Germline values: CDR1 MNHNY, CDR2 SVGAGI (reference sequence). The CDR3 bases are TGTGCCAGCAGTTACCTAGTATTGGGCGTGAACTATGGCTACACCTTC. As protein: CASSYLVLGVNYGYTF.

CDR3 nucleotides: TGCGCCAGCAGCCACGCGATAAGGTGGAATGAGCAGTTCTTC. Translation gives CASSHAIRWNEQFF. This sequence joins TRBV4-1 and TRBJ2-1; the D is unclear. Trimming cost V 3 bases and J 7 bases, with 13 bases left between them. This CDR3 has 14 amino acids. Germline CDR1 and CDR2: MGHRA and YSYEKL.

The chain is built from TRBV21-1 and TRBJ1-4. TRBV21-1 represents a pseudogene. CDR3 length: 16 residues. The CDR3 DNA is TGTGCCAGCAGCAAAGTTGTGCCCGCGAGGAATGAAAAACTGTTTTTT. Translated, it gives CASSKVVPARNEKLFF.

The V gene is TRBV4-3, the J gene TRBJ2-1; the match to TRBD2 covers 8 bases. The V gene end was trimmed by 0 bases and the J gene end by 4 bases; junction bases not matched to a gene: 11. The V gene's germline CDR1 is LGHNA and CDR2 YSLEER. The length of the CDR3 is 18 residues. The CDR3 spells CASSQDERELGFYNEQFF. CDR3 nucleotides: TGCGCCAGCAGCCAAGACGAGCGGGAGTTGGGATTTTACAATGAGCAGTTCTTC.

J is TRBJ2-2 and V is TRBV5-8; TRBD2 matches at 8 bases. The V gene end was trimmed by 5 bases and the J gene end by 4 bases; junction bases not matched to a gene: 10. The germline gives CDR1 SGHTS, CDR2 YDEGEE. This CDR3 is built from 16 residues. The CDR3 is CASRLMRGDVTGELFF. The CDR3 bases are TGTGCCAGCAGACTCATGCGGGGGGACGTCACCGGGGAGCTGTTTTTT.

The chain's CDR3 is CASSLGGDGYTF. DNA for the CDR3: TGCGCCAGCAGCTTAGGGGGGGACGGCTACACCTTC. J is TRBJ1-2 and V is TRBV5-1; the D gene is possibly TRBD1 (6 bases). The germline V gene has CDR1 SGHRS and CDR2 YFSETQ. The CDR3 is made up of 12 amino acids. V shed 2 bases and J shed 8 bases, with 10 bases lying between them.

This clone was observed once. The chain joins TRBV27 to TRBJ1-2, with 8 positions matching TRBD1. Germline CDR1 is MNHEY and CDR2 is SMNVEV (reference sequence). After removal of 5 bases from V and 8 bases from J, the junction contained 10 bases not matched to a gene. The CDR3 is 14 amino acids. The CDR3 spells CASSPGTGILGYTF. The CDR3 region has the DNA TGTGCCAGCAGTCCAGGGACAGGTATTTTGGGCTACACCTTC.